The 9 T cell receptor beta chains below were found in one sample sequenced in a study of beta chain features in type 1 diabetes. The investigators reverse transcribed all of the isolated RNA, so they sequenced expressed TCRB transcripts. The repertoire was sequenced with immunoSEQ multiplex PCR; TCRdb's copy has only in-frame clones and lacks some. The sample lists around 500,000 clones; 11% were seen once. The material sequenced was naive CD4+ T cells from blood. These receptors originate from a woman aged 18-35 years in good health.

This clone was found a few times. The V and J genes are TRBV7-6 and TRBJ1-4, with D unclear. Germline V gene data show CDR1 as SGHVS and CDR2 as FNYEAQ. V shed 1 base and J shed 7 bases, with 10 bases lying between them. The CDR3 sequence is 14 residues long. CDR3 loop: CASSLGQAGEKLFF. In DNA form, the CDR3 reads TGTGCCAGCAGCTTAGGGCAGGCTGGTGAAAAACTGTTTTTT.

The chain employs TRBV27 and TRBJ1-5; tentative D call: TRBD1 (5 bases). Trimming took off 5 bases at V and 7 bases at J, with 15 bases between the two ends. This CDR3 contains 14 residues. Per germline, CDR1 MNHEY and CDR2 SMNVEV (reference sequence). The CDR3 here is CASSPGTLGQPQHF. Written as DNA, the CDR3 is TGTGCCAGCAGTCCCGGGACCCTCGGGCAGCCCCAGCATTTT.

This clone was observed a few times. The V gene is TRBV25-1, the J gene TRBJ1-2; 7 bases align to TRBD1. The V and J ends lost 1 base and 7 bases, in that order; junction bases with no gene match: 3. The CDR3 runs 13 residues. From germline, CDR1 is MGHDK and CDR2 SYGVNS. CDR3 residues: CASSESWDSGYTF. CDR3 nucleotide sequence: TGTGCCAGCAGTGAATCGTGGGACAGTGGCTACACCTTC.

V gene TRBV5-8 combines with J gene TRBJ2-7, with D perhaps assigned TRBD1 or TRBD2 (5 bases each). V gave up 2 bases and J gave up 2 bases, with 11 bases separating them. Germline CDR1 SGHTS, CDR2 YDEGEE. The CDR3 runs to 14 residues. CDR3 coding DNA: TGTGCCAGCAGCTTTCGGGGCTTCGCCTACGAGCAGTACTTC. It translates to CASSFRGFAYEQYF.

This clone has a handful of counts. V and J are TRBV30 and TRBJ1-5, with 7 bases fitting TRBD1. The germline gives CDR1 GTSNPN, CDR2 SVGIG (reference sequence). The length of the CDR3 is 13 residues. V was pared by 4 bases and J by 7 bases, with 7 bases of the junction left unmatched. CDR3 sequence (DNA): TGTGCCTGGACAACAGGGGCCTACCAGCCCCAGCATTTT. It specifies CAWTTGAYQPQHF. The full variable domain, completed using reference TRBV30 and TRBJ1-5, is SQTIHQWPATLVQPVGSPLSLECTVEGTSNPNLYWYRQAAGRGLQLLFYSVGIGQISSEVPQNLSASRPQDRQFILSSKKLLLSDSGFYLCAWTTGAYQPQHFGDGTRLSIL.

A few counts support this clone. This chain joins TRBV25-1 and TRBJ1-1, with D perhaps matching TRBD1 (5 bases). Trimming left V 6 bases short and J 6 bases short, with 17 bases between. From germline, CDR1 is MGHDK and CDR2 SYGVNS. The CDR3 is 14 residues long. The CDR3 DNA reads TGTGCCAGCAGCCGACGGGACGTCCGCGCTGAAGCTTTCTTT. It translates to CASSRRDVRAEAFF.

This clone was counted only a few times. A read error may account for a junction end that differs from germline. The rearrangement joins TRBV7-7 to TRBJ2-1, with D perhaps TRBD1 (6 bases). The length of the CDR3 is 15 residues. Germline CDR1 SSHAT, CDR2 FNYEAQ (reference sequence). CDR3: CASSLQGVEYNEQFF. The CDR3 nucleotides are TGTGCTAGCAGCTTACAGGGAGTAGAATACAATGAGCAGTTCTTC.

There are many counts of this clone. The chain links TRBV25-1 to TRBJ2-7, with D unclear. The germline V and J ends were trimmed by 3 bases and 12 bases, with 12 bases remaining between them. In germline, CDR1 is MGHDK, CDR2 SYGVNS. This CDR3 contains 11 residues. Written as DNA, the CDR3 is TGTGCCAGCAGTGACTCGACTCTTAGGTACTTC. It codes for CASSDSTLRYF.

This chain joins TRBV18 and TRBJ2-6; D is possibly TRBD2 (6 bases). Germline V gene data show CDR1 as KGHSH and CDR2 as LQKENI. This CDR3 region has 18 residues. The V gene lost 2 bases and the J gene lost 2 bases, with 16 bases spanning the gap. Written as DNA, the CDR3 is TGTGCCAGCTCACCATCCCAGCGGGCGCCCGCTGGGGCCAACGTCCTGACTTTC. Its protein is CASSPSQRAPAGANVLTF. Supplemented by reference TRBV18 and TRBJ2-6, the full variable domain reads NAGVMQNPRHLVRRRGQEARLRCSPMKGHSHVYWYRQLPEEGLKFMVYLQKENIIDESGMPKERFSAEFPKEGPSILRIQQVVRGDSAAYFCASSPSQRAPAGANVLTFGAGSRLTVL.